This T cell receptor (beta chain) was recovered during a study of blood T cells in healthy people across ages. Peripheral blood was drawn, roughly 10 milliliters per donor. Alongside a J-beta primer mix, a sample-barcoded 5' primer served in a second PCR lasting roughly 6 to 11 cycles. TCRdb re-derived calls from the 5' RACE reads in MiXCR, one entry per CDR3 protein. The table has 1.5 million to 2 million distinct CDR3 sequences, 28% seen once. J lost 3 bases, V lost 8 bases, and 9 bases had no gene match. This CDR3 is 15 amino acids long. The TCR was taken from a woman in her 30s in good health. The gene calls are TRBV12-3 or TRBV12-4 and TRBJ2-3; TRBD1 matches at 9 bases. The sample comprised blood. CDR3 DNA sequence: TGTGCCAGCGGTTCTGGACAGGGGCAAACAGATACGCAGTATTTT. Amino acids: CASGSGQGQTDTQYF.